This T cell receptor beta chain was sequenced for a study of T cells in Graves' hyperthyroidism and ophthalmopathy (dated by TCRdb to about 2019). Context from the whole study: Peripheral blood samples were taken at the time of initial diagnosis, prior to any treatment. Thyroid tissue and blood T-cell repertoires from over 5 Graves' hyperthyroidism patients were also compared in the study. Once sampling was done, hyperthyroidism patients were given methimazole at a starting dose of 30 mg daily, whereas ophthalmopathy patients were given high-dose intravenous methylprednisolone. The approximately 100 discovery patients were randomly split 7:3 into training and test sets. Whether ophthalmopathy could be predicted prospectively was tested in an independent validation cohort made up of about 18 hyperthyroidism patients plus 17 patients who later progressed to ophthalmopathy. To identify TCR V-J signatures that set the groups apart, the researchers used a discovery cohort of more than 95 patients, made up of 43 with Graves' ophthalmopathy and 57 with stable Graves' hyperthyroidism. TCR Vbeta CDR3 sequencing of 130 to 150 peripheral blood samples (more than 40 ophthalmopathy, about 74 hyperthyroidism and 17 progressor patients) is reported in the paper. Study-wide findings and limitations: Most expanded thyroid clonotypes (frequency above 0.001) were also found in blood, which suggests that blood repertoires may mirror thyroid immune responses. Sample size was not statistically predetermined, and blinding of investigators to group allocation was not performed. In validation, the model predicted progression to ophthalmopathy a median of 6.5 months before onset, with approximately 68% sensitivity and 72.22% specificity. A 13 V-J signature model separated ophthalmopathy from stable hyperthyroidism, with over 85% sensitivity and roughly 81% specificity in cross-validation and 80%/75% in testing.

TCR beta CDR3 regions were amplified from RNA transcripts. For the first round of RT-PCR on the TCR CDR3, the HTBI primer set was used together with the Qiagen OneStep RT-PCR kit. Libraries were constructed in a second round of multiplex PCR, after which size selection and purification were carried out. Sequencing of the libraries was done on an Illumina HiSeq2000 using paired-end 100 bp reads. Concerning the study's data processing: SOAPnuke was used to process the raw data, removing reads that contained adapters or uncalled bases, had a mean Phred below 15, or lacked an exact match to the constant primer or identifier. High-quality paired reads were merged with COPE v1.2.5, and unique nucleotide sequences were defined as clonotypes. Clonotypes were aligned to IMGT TRBV, TRBD and TRBJ reference segments using MiTCR v1.1. Only V-J combinations with frequency above 0.0001, covering 99% to 99.2% of repertoires, were analysed. The TCS score was defined as the ratio of F50 (clonal expansion) to E x V (chaos), calculated using BLOSUM62-based TCRdist between CDR3 peptides within each V-J. Welch's t-statistics and random forest reduced roughly 500 V-J features to around 14, which were used in a naive Bayes classifier (R e1071). TCRdb took the public reads, trimmed them with fastp at Q25, ran MiXCR for clone calling and kept in-frame beta chains. Entries that share a CDR3 protein sequence are merged under the most common genes and DNA. For this entry, the V and J calls and clone size follow TCRdb and not the study's own pipeline. The sample data list some 500,000 distinct CDR3 sequences, and approximately 25% of these were observed just once. 11% of the sample comes from the top ten.

Points on this clonotype: What antigen it recognizes has not been identified. The sample holds no much larger clone one base away, and base qualities are not on file.

Moderately to severely active disease, a Clinical Activity Score of at least 3, a NOSPECS grade of at least 4, and a duration under 3 months were present in ophthalmopathy patients. The study excluded patients with uncontrolled infections, other autoimmune diseases, pregnancy or lactation. Diagnoses relied on clinical symptoms, serum thyroxine and TRAb, thyroid ultrasound and orbital computed tomography. PBMCs were separated from 7.5 to 10 ml of fresh peripheral blood using Ficoll-Paque density gradient centrifugation. Total RNA was extracted with Trizol reagent, and quality was checked on an Agilent 2100 Bioanalyzer. From its cysteine to its phenylalanine, the CDR3 spans 13 amino acids. Only CDR3 DNA remains: 39 bases, in frame from the first base. The V and J ends are trimmed by 5 bases and 7 bases, leaving 18 bases between them. In the germline V gene (reference sequence), CDR1 corresponds to DFQATT and CDR2 to SNEGSKA.

The sample consisted of blood. The chain employs TRBV20-1 and TRBJ2-7; the D gene is unclear. This clonotype was obtained from a woman younger than 45 with Graves' ophthalmopathy. The CDR3 region reads CSARPGLLKEQYF. The base sequence is TGCAGTGCTCGTCCCGGGCTCCTGAAAGAGCAGTACTTC.